The rows below give T cell receptor beta chains drawn from one sample of a study of CD8+CD57+ T cells in acquired aplastic anemia. TCRdb reprocessed the reads via MiXCR and lists one record per CDR3 protein. The table shows about 150,000 distinct CDR3 sequences, with approximately 52% occurring only once. Sequenced sample: sorted CD4+, CD8+, or CD8+CD57+ T cells (not recorded which) from PBMCs. The source is a human donor with aplastic anemia. CDR3s include the opening cysteine and the closing phenylalanine or tryptophan. Fields, in order: V gene, clone size, D gene, J gene, CDR3 protein, CDR3 DNA. D genes are given only for firm matches. Size tells how often a clone was seen (once, few, many) or the class of an expanded clone, and some rows leave it out.

TRBV24-1	-	-	TRBJ2-1	CATSDPRAPGDEQFF	TGTGCCACCAGTGATCCGAGGGCCCCGGGGGATGAGCAGTTCTTC
TRBV19	once	TRBD2	TRBJ2-3	CASSNPGLAGTDTQYF	TGTGCCAGTAGTAACCCGGGACTAGCGGGCACAGATACGCAGTATTTT
TRBV10-3	-	-	TRBJ2-3	CATLGASEHTQYF	TGTGCCACACTCGGGGCTAGCGAGCATACGCAGTATTTT
TRBV5-6	few	-	TRBJ1-1	CASSLGPSILMNTEAFF	TGTGCCAGCAGCTTGGGCCCCTCGATTCTCATGAACACTGAAGCTTTCTTT
TRBV9	-	-	TRBJ2-6	CASSVGGANVLTF	TGTGCCAGCAGCGTAGGTGGGGCCAACGTCCTGACTTTC
TRBV18	few	TRBD1	TRBJ1-4	CASSPRTGGVNEKLFF	TGTGCCAGCTCACCACGGACAGGGGGTGTTAATGAAAAACTGTTTTTT
TRBV9	-	-	TRBJ2-7	CASSLQGYEQYF	TGTGCCAGCAGCCTCCAGGGCTACGAGCAGTACTTC
TRBV14	many	-	TRBJ2-7	CASSQVPGPSYEQYF	TGTGCCAGCAGCCAAGTGCCGGGCCCCTCATACGAGCAGTACTTC
TRBV7-9	-	-	TRBJ2-5	CASSLVGAVQETQYF	TGTGCCAGCAGCTTAGTGGGAGCCGTACAAGAGACCCAGTACTTC
TRBV14	-	-	TRBJ1-2	CASSQDWTQLYYGYTF	TGTGCCAGCAGCCAAGATTGGACACAGCTGTATTATGGCTACACCTTC
TRBV7-2	many	-	TRBJ2-7	CASSWRGALLSEQYF	TGTGCCAGCAGCTGGAGGGGGGCCCTTCTGAGTGAGCAGTACTTC
TRBV7-6	few	-	TRBJ2-2	CASSPSPTGELFF	TGTGCCAGCAGCCCGAGTCCCACCGGGGAGCTGTTTTTT
TRBV20-1	-	TRBD2	TRBJ2-7	CSARTSGYEQYF	TGCAGTGCTAGGACTAGCGGTTACGAGCAGTACTTC
TRBV4-1	many	-	TRBJ1-4	CASSQLTEANEKLFF	TGCGCCAGCAGCCAACTGACGGAGGCTAATGAAAAACTGTTTTTT
TRBV20-1	many	-	TRBJ2-7	CSARGDSGGFEQYF	TGCAGTGCTAGGGGGGACTCCGGAGGGTTCGAGCAGTACTTC
TRBV29-1	many	TRBD1	TRBJ2-7	CSVEGGGTGVYGYEQYF	TGCAGCGTTGAAGGAGGAGGGACAGGCGTGTATGGGTACGAGCAGTACTTC
TRBV24-1	-	-	TRBJ1-2	CATSDKTANYGYTF	TGTGCCACCAGTGATAAGACAGCTAACTATGGCTACACCTTC
TRBV21-1	-	-	TRBJ2-1	CDSSKEGLAGTSSYNEQFF	TGTGACAGCAGCAAAGAGGGACTAGCGGGGACGAGCTCCTACAATGAGCAGTTCTTC
TRBV19	many	TRBD1	TRBJ1-2	CALSPGTGNYGYTF	TGTGCCTTGAGTCCCGGGACAGGGAACTATGGCTACACCTTC
TRBV13	-	-	TRBJ2-7	CASSYSGTSSYEQYF	TGTGCCAGCAGTTACTCCGGGACCAGCTCCTACGAGCAGTACTTC
TRBV29-1	few	-	TRBJ1-1	CSGEVNTEAFF	TGCAGCGGGGAAGTTAACACTGAAGCTTTCTTT
TRBV20-1	-	-	TRBJ2-7	CSARDQGLAVF	TGCAGTGCTAGAGATCAGGGTTTAGCGGTCTTC
TRBV10-3	-	-	TRBJ1-2	CAISGSTDNYGYTF	TGTGCCATCAGTGGGTCGACAGATAACTATGGCTACACCTTC
TRBV20-1	-	TRBD2	TRBJ2-5	CSARDWGGGQETQYF	TGCAGTGCTAGAGATTGGGGCGGGGGGCAAGAGACCCAGTACTTC
TRBV5-4	-	-	TRBJ1-2	CASSLTGTDYGYTF	TGTGCCAGCAGCTTGACAGGAACCGACTATGGCTACACCTTC
TRBV6-1	-	TRBD1	TRBJ2-6	CASREFGTGISGASVLTF	TGTGCCAGCAGAGAGTTTGGGACAGGGATCTCTGGGGCCAGCGTCCTGACTTTC
TRBV9	-	TRBD1	TRBJ2-7	CASSVEGQPNYEQYF	TGTGCCAGCAGCGTAGAGGGACAGCCCAATTACGAGCAGTACTTC
TRBV15	-	TRBD2	TRBJ2-2	CATSREGSGGWTGELFF	TGTGCCACCAGCAGAGAGGGTAGCGGGGGGTGGACCGGGGAGCTGTTTTTT
TRBV6-1	-	-	TRBJ2-3	CASSPSGTPGADTQYF	TGTGCCAGCAGTCCATCCGGGACGCCGGGGGCAGATACGCAGTATTTT
TRBV6-2/TRBV6-3	-	-	TRBJ2-3	CASQPLGGDTQYF	TGTGCCAGCCAACCTTTGGGTGGAGATACGCAGTATTTT
TRBV2	-	TRBD1	TRBJ1-1	CASTPAQGLNTEAFF	TGTGCCAGCACCCCAGCACAGGGGCTGAACACTGAAGCTTTCTTT
TRBV9	-	TRBD1	TRBJ1-2	CASSLDGTGDYGYTF	TGTGCCAGCAGCTTGGATGGGACAGGGGACTATGGCTACACCTTC
TRBV13	-	-	TRBJ2-7	CASSRGTFDEQYF	TGTGCCAGCAGCCGAGGGACATTCGACGAGCAGTACTTC
TRBV2	-	-	TRBJ2-2	CASRKGTGGELFF	TGTGCCAGCAGAAAGGGGACGGGCGGGGAGCTGTTTTTT
TRBV2	-	TRBD1	TRBJ1-5	CASDRGTGETNQPQHF	TGTGCCAGCGATCGGGGGACAGGGGAAACTAATCAGCCCCAGCATTTT
TRBV6-1	-	-	TRBJ1-2	CASSVGSAYGYTF	TGTGCCAGCAGTGTTGGGTCTGCCTATGGCTACACCTTC
TRBV6-5	-	-	TRBJ2-1	CASSYPGSRGYEQFF	TGTGCCAGCAGTTATCCGGGGTCCCGGGGGTATGAGCAGTTCTTC
TRBV29-1	once	-	TRBJ2-1	CSVGERDKGFDEQFF	TGCAGCGTTGGGGAGCGGGACAAGGGGTTCGATGAGCAGTTCTTC
TRBV20-1	-	-	TRBJ2-7	CSARGSPPYEQHF	TGCAGTGCTAGGGGCAGTCCGCCCTACGAGCAGCACTTC
TRBV20-1	many	TRBD2	TRBJ2-5	CSARGGVRWQETQYF	TGCAGTGCTCGGGGGGGCGTTCGGTGGCAAGAGACCCAGTACTTC